The following is a T cell receptor (beta chain) sequence with its context. TCR beta CDR3 sequences were amplified from RNA transcripts. Carried out on the TCR CDR3, a first-round RT-PCR used the HTBI primer set. TCRdb processed the multiplex PCR reads anew with MiXCR; each CDR3 protein has one entry. Among about 180,000 distinct CDR3 sequences, over 8% were seen once, and the ten largest hold more than 20%. V lost 4 bases and J lost 0, with 14 bases in between. The V gene's germline CDR1 is SGHRS and CDR2 YFSETQ. This CDR3 region has 16 residues. This sample was taken from a study of T cells in Graves' hyperthyroidism and ophthalmopathy.

The specimen was blood. This clonotype was sampled from a woman between 18 and 29 years old with Graves' hyperthyroidism that later progressed to Graves' ophthalmopathy. This chain joins TRBV5-1 and TRBJ2-1, with a weak D call TRBD1 (6 bases). The CDR3 loop reads CASSPHTGSSYNEQFF. CDR3 sequence (DNA): TGCGCCAGCAGCCCACATACAGGGAGCTCCTACAATGAGCAGTTCTTC.